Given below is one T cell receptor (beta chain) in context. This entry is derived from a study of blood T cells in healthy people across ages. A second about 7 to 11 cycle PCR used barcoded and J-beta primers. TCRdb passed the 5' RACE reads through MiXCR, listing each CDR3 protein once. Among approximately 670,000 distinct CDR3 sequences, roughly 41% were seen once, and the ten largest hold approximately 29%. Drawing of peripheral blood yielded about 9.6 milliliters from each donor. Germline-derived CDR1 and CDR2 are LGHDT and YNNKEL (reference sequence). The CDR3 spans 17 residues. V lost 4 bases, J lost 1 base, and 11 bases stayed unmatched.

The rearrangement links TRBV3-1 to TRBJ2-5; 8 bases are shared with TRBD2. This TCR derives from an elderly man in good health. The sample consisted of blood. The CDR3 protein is CASSPLPGGGSQETQYF. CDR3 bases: TGTGCCAGCAGCCCTTTGCCCGGCGGGGGGTCCCAAGAGACCCAGTACTTC.